This TCR beta chain was profiled in a study of cytomegalovirus exposure and HLA in healthy donors. Use of 60 Vbeta and 13 Jbeta primers characterized the PCR. The data were produced by immunoSEQ multiplex PCR, yet TCRdb's version contains in-frame clones alone and is incomplete. Seen here are 37,000 or so clones, around 74% observed once, and the top ten hold approximately 6.3%. This clone was picked up a small number of times. The specimen was PBMCs. This receptor was taken from a man aged 25 to 40 in good health and CMV-seronegative.

In DNA form, the CDR3 reads TGCGCCAGCACCCGGACAGGAACCACAGATACGCAGTATTTT. Translation: CASTRTGTTDTQYF. The J gene is TRBJ2-3, the V gene TRBV5-1; 7 bases agree with TRBD1. With 6 bases clipped from V and 2 bases from J, the junction kept 6 bases outside the gene matches. This CDR3 has 14 residues. The germline CDR1 and CDR2 sequences are SGHRS and YFSETQ. Complete variable domain (other parts from reference TRBV5-1 and TRBJ2-3): KAGVTQTPRYLIKTRGQQVTLSCSPISGHRSVSWYQQTPGQGLQFLFEYFSETQRNKGNFPGRFSGRQFSNSRSEMNVSTLELGDSALYLCASTRTGTTDTQYFGPGTRLTVL.